This T cell receptor beta chain is drawn from a study of cytomegalovirus exposure and HLA in healthy donors. Study observations and caveats: Rarity held for most TCR sequences, but there were some public TCRs that occurred in many donors. Listed as cytomegalovirus-associated were 164 TCR beta chains.

Use of 60 Vbeta and 13 Jbeta primers characterized the PCR. Measured with immunoSEQ multiplex PCR; TCRdb has only the in-frame clones, and not every one. The sample records around 200,000 clones, about 79% being singletons. About this clone itself: As yet, its antigen is unknown.

The CDR3 is 15 residues long. The germline CDR1 and CDR2 sequences are MDHEN and SYDVKM. The V end was cut by 5 bases, the J end by 0 bases, with 11 bases between. The chain is built from TRBV28 and TRBJ1-5; D not certain. Sequenced sample: PBMCs. This TCR derives from a man aged 18 to 35 in good health and CMV-seronegative. The CDR3 region is CASSLPGDSNQPQHF. CDR3 nucleotides: TGTGCCAGCAGTCTCCCCGGAGATAGCAATCAGCCCCAGCATTTT.